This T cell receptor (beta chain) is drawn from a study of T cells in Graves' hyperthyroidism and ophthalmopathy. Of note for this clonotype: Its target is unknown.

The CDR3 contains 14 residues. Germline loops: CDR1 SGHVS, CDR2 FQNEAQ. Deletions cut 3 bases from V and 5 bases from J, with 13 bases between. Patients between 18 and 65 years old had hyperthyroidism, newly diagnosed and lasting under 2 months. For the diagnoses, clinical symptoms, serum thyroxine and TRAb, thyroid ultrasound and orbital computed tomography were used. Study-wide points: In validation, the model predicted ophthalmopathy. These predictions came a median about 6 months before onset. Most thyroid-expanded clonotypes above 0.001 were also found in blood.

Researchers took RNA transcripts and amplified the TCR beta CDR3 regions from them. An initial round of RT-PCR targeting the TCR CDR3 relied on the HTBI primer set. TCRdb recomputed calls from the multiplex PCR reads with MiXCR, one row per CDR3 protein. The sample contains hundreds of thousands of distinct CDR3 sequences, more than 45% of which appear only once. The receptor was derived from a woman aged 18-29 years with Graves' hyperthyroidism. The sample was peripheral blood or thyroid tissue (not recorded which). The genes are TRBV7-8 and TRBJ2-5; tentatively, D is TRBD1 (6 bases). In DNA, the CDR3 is TGTGCCAGCAGCTTGTCAGGGGATGGGGAGACCCAGTACTTC. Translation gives CASSLSGDGETQYF. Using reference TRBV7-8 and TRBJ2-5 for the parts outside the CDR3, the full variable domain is GAGVSQSPRYKVAKRGQDVALRCDPISGHVSLFWYQQALGQGPEFLTYFQNEAQLDKSGLPSDRFFAERPEGSVSTLKIQRTQQEDSAVYLCASSLSGDGETQYFGPGTRLLVL.